Listed here are 3 T cell receptor beta chains from one sample, sequenced in a study of CD8+CD57+ T cells in acquired aplastic anemia. Patients sequenced had flow cytometry evidence of CD8+CD57+ cell expansion. Profiling that covered TCR beta VDJ and CDR3 relied on genomic DNA as its template. Each CDR3 protein is one row after TCRdb ran MiXCR on the reads. The repertoire includes hundreds of thousands of distinct CDR3 sequences, around 49% of them detected once, and about 20% sits in the top ten. Sequenced input: sorted CD4+, CD8+, or CD8+CD57+ T cells (not recorded which) from PBMCs. These receptors were collected from a human donor with aplastic anemia.

This clonotype turned up a few times. The rearrangement uses TRBV19 and TRBJ1-1; no firm D call. The germline CDR1 and CDR2 sequences are LNHDA and SQIVND (reference sequence). V lost 5 bases and J lost 2, with 12 bases in between. The CDR3 is made up of 14 amino acids. The chain's CDR3 is CASSWGAKNTEAFF. CDR3 DNA sequence: TGTGCCAGTAGTTGGGGAGCCAAAAACACTGAAGCTTTCTTT.

This clonotype appeared once. At one end the junction does not follow the germline gene, possibly because of a read error. The chain joins TRBV19 to TRBJ1-4; TRBD1 matches 7 bases. Germline CDR1 and CDR2: LNHDA and SQIVND (reference sequence). The CDR3 runs 17 residues. This CDR3 is CASSSNPGQLLNEKLFF. The CDR3 DNA sequence: TGTGCCAGTAGTAGCAATCCGGGACAGCTACTCAATGAGAAACTGTTTTTT.

J is TRBJ2-3 and V is TRBV6-1; 9 bases match TRBD2. CDR3 length equals 14 residues. Germline CDR1 and CDR2: MNHNS and SASEGT. J lost 3 bases, V lost 4 bases, and 2 bases had no gene match. CDR3 DNA sequence: TGTGCCAGCAGTGCTAGCGGGGAGACAGATACGCAGTATTTT. Translation: CASSASGETDTQYF.